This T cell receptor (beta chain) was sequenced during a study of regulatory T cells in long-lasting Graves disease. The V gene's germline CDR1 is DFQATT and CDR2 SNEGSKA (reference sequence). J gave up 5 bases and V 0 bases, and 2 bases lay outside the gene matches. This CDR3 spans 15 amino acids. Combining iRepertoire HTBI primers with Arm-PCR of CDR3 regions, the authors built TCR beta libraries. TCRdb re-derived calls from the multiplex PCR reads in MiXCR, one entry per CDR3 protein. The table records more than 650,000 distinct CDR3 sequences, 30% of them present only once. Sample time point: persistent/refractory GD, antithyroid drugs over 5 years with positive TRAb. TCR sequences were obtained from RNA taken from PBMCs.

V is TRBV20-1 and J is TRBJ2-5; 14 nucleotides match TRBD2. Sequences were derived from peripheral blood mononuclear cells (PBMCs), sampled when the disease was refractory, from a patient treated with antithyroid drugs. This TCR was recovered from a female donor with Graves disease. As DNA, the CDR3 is TGCAGTGCTAGAGATGGGACTAGCGGGAGCGAGACCCAGTACTTC. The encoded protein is CSARDGTSGSETQYF.